What follows describes a single T cell receptor beta chain. Thyroid surgery took place with no prior treatment in any patient. This specimen comes from a study of metastatic and nonmetastatic thyroid tumors. The V end was cut by 0 bases, the J end by 7 bases, with 10 bases between. The germline V gene has CDR1 GTSNPN and CDR2 SVGIG (reference sequence). CDR3 length: 13 amino acids. TCRdb re-called the PCR reads with MiXCR. The sample contains under 25,000 clones, about 23% of which appear only once. The sequenced sample consisted of adjacent normal tissue. V is TRBV30 and J is TRBJ1-3, with D unresolved. This TCR was recovered from a female donor with papillary thyroid cancer or a benign thyroid nodule (not recorded which). Some clones in this sample may be carry-over from other donors' samples. The CDR3 sequence: CAWSVLPMNTIYF. DNA for the CDR3: TGTGCCTGGAGTGTACTGCCTATGAACACCATATATTTT.